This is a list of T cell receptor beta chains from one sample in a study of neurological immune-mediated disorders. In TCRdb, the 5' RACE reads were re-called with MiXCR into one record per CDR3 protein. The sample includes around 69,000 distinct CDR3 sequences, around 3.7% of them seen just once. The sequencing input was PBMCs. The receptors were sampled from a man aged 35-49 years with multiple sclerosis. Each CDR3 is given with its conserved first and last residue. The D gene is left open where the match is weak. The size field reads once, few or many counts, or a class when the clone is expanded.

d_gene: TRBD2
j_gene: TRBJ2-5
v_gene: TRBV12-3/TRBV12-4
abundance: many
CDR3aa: CASSTPQGLAGAGETQYF
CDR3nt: TGTGCCAGCAGTACCCCCCAAGGACTAGCGGGAGCGGGAGAGACCCAGTACTTC

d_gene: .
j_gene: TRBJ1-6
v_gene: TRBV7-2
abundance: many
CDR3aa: CASEVGGGNSPLHF
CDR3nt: TGTGCCAGCGAGGTAGGGGGAGGCAATTCACCCCTCCACTTT

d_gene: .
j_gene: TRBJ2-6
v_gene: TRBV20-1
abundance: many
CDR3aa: CSARGYSLTGANVLTF
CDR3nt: TGCAGTGCTAGAGGGTACTCCCTCACTGGGGCCAACGTCCTGACTTTC

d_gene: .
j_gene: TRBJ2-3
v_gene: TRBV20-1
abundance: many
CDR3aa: CSARSGVPDTQYF
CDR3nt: TGCAGTGCTAGGTCTGGCGTTCCAGATACGCAGTATTTT

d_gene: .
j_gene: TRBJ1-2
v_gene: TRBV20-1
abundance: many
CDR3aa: CSAVGRVDYGYTF
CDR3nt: TGCAGTGCTGTGGGCAGGGTGGACTATGGCTACACCTTC

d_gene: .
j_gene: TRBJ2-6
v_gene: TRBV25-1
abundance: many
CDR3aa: CASSESGRVGANVLTF
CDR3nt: TGTGCCAGCAGTGAAAGTGGCAGGGTCGGGGCCAACGTCCTGACTTTC

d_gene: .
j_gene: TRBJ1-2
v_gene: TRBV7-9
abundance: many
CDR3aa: CASSPDWVANYGYTF
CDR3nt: TGTGCCAGCAGCCCGGACTGGGTAGCTAACTATGGCTACACCTTC

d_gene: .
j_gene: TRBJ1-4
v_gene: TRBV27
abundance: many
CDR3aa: CASSLYGGEQKLFF
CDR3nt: TGTGCCAGCAGTTTATACGGCGGCGAGCAAAAACTGTTTTTT

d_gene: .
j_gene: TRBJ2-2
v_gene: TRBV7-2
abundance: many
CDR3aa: CASSYQGGGNTGELFF
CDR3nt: TGTGCCAGCAGCTACCAAGGGGGGGGGAACACCGGGGAGCTGTTTTTT

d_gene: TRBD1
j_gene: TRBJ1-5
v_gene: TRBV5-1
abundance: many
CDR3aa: CASSLGSQGDSNQPQHF
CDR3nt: TGCGCCAGCAGCTTGGGTTCGCAGGGGGATAGCAATCAGCCCCAGCATTTT

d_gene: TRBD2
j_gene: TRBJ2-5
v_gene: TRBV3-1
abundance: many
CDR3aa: CASSHGLAGVETQYF
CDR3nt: TGTGCCAGCAGCCATGGACTAGCGGGAGTTGAGACCCAGTACTTC

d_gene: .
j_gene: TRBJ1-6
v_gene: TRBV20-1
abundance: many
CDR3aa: CSASYSPRASYNSPLHF
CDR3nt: TGCAGTGCTAGTTACAGTCCGAGGGCATCCTATAATTCACCCCTCCACTTT

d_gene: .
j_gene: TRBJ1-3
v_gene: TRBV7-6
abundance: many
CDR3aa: CASSSGLQASSGNTIYF
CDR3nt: TGTGCCAGCAGCTCCGGGCTGCAGGCGAGCTCTGGAAACACCATATATTTT

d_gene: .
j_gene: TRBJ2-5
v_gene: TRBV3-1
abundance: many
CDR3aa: CASSQGQNQETQYF
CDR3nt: TGTGCCAGCAGCCAAGGACAGAACCAAGAGACCCAGTACTTC

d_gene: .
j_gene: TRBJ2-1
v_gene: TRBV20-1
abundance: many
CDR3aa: CSATRPQGRTSNEQFF
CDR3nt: TGCAGTGCTACGAGACCCCAGGGGCGAACCTCCAATGAGCAGTTCTTC

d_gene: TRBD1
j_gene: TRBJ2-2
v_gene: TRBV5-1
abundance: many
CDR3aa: CASKPGQGNTGELFF
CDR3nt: TGCGCCAGCAAACCTGGACAGGGCAACACCGGGGAGCTGTTTTTT

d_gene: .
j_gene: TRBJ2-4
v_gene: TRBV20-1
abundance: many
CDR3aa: CSAGETGVRTKNIQYF
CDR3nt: TGCAGTGCTGGCGAGACCGGAGTTCGTACCAAAAACATTCAGTACTTC

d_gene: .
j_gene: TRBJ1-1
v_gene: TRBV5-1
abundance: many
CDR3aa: CASSSLGDNTEAFF
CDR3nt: TGCGCCAGCAGCTCCCTGGGGGATAACACTGAAGCTTTCTTT

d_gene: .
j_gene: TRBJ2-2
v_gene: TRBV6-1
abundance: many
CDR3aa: CASSAGRATTGELFF
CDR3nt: TGTGCCAGCAGTGCAGGCAGGGCCACCACCGGGGAGCTGTTTTTT

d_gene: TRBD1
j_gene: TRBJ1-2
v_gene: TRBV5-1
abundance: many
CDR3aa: CASSGGQGNHGYTF
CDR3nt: TGCGCCAGCTCCGGGGGACAGGGAAATCATGGCTACACCTTC

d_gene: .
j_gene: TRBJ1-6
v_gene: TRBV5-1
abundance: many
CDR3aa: CASSLHREGNSPLHF
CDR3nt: TGCGCCAGCAGCTTGCACAGGGAGGGGAATTCACCCCTCCACTTT

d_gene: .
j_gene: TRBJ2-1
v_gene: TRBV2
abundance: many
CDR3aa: CASSEWAGRFF
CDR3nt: TGTGCCAGCAGTGAATGGGCAGGGAGATTCTTC

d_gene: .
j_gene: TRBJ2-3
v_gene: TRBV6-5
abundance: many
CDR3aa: CASTPGLYTDTQYF
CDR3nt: TGTGCCAGCACTCCTGGACTATACACAGATACGCAGTATTTT

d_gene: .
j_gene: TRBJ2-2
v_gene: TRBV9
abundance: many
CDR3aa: CASSVATGTNTGELFF
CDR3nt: TGTGCCAGCAGCGTAGCTACAGGGACGAACACCGGGGAGCTGTTTTTT

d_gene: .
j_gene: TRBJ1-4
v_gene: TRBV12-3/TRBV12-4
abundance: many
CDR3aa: CASSFGRGGELFF
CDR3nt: TGTGCCAGCAGTTTTGGCAGGGGAGGGGAACTGTTTTTT